This T cell receptor beta chain was recovered during a study of shared clonotypes between healthy human individuals. Notes on the study in general: Naive CD4 clonotype sharing across several donors was about 5%. Memory subsets generally showed lower estimated richness than naive subsets.

Positively selected for CCR7, the CD45RO-negative cells used as naive CD8 cells excluded terminally differentiated effector memory CD45RA+ cells. The CDR3 extends over 16 amino acids. Germline loops: CDR1 SGDLS, CDR2 YYNGEE. V lost 3 bases, J lost 4 bases, and 5 bases stayed unmatched. Concerning this clone: Its antigen is as yet unknown.

At a deep level, the assay was run. The method was immunoSEQ multiplex PCR; TCRdb's version includes in-frame clones alone and lacks a portion of them. The data contain about 2.1 million clones, about 93% of them singletons. V is TRBV9 and J is TRBJ2-1; 12 positions agree with TRBD2. The sequence was collected from a young man in good health. Some clones in this sample may be carry-over from other donors' samples. The sample consisted of naive CD8+ T cells from PBMCs. The CDR3 region is CASSGDGTSGYNEQFF. The CDR3 bases are TGTGCCAGCAGCGGAGATGGGACTAGCGGGTACAATGAGCAGTTCTTC.